A single sample gave rise to the 29 T cell receptor beta chains below, sequenced in a study of CD4 T cells in relation to SARS-CoV-2 and coronaviruses. Repertoires were generated with immunoSEQ multiplex PCR, while TCRdb's copy carries only in-frame clones and drops some. The profile covers around 12,000 clones, with 75% to 90% appearing a single time and 2% to 2.5% taken by the ten largest. Material: naive CD4+ T cells from PBMCs. Subset indicated: naive CD4+ T cells isolated by negative enrichment. These receptor sequences come from an adult with COVID-19.

The chain combines TRBV3-1 (or the pseudogene TRBV3-2) with TRBJ1-6, with a weak D call TRBD1 (5 bases). Germline-derived CDR1 and CDR2 are LGHDT and YNNKEL (reference sequence). The CDR3 has 15 residues. V lost 8 bases, J lost 4 bases, and 15 bases lay in between. CDR3 nucleotide sequence: TGTGCCAGCGCCAGCAGTGACAGATATAATTCACCCCTCCACTTT. Translated: CASASSDRYNSPLHF.

The rearrangement links TRBV9 to TRBJ2-1; D uncertain. The V and J ends lost 0 bases and 4 bases respectively, with 11 bases between them. CDR3 size: 15 residues. Germline CDR1 and CDR2: SGDLS and YYNGEE. The CDR3 DNA follows: TGTGCCAGCAGCGTAGGGGTCCAAACTTACAATGAGCAGTTCTTC. Its protein product is CASSVGVQTYNEQFF.

This clone was counted only a few times. This chain links TRBV9 with TRBJ1-1; perhaps TRBD1 as D (5 bases). The CDR3 covers 14 residues. Trimming pared 2 bases from V and 5 bases from J, leaving 13 bases between. CDR1 and CDR2 (germline): SGDLS, YYNGEE. Here the CDR3 DNA reads TGTGCCAGCAGCGTGGGGGTGGGGTTTACTGAAGCTTTCTTT. Its protein is CASSVGVGFTEAFF.

This clone was seen only once. The chain couples TRBV5-1 to TRBJ2-1, with D tentatively TRBD2 (6 bases). The CDR3 is 13 amino acids. The germline V gene encodes CDR1 SGHRS and CDR2 YFSETQ. Trimming took 3 bases from V and 3 from J, leaving 7 bases between them. CDR3 DNA sequence: TGCGCCAGCAGCTCCGGGGGCTACAATGAGCAGTTCTTC. Its translation: CASSSGGYNEQFF.

The chain employs TRBV9 and TRBJ1-2; D ambiguous. The CDR3 is 15 amino acids. The V gene's germline CDR1 is SGDLS and CDR2 YYNGEE. The germline V and J ends were trimmed by 4 bases and 4 bases, with 17 bases remaining between them. CDR3 nucleotide sequence: TGTGCCAGCAGCACCCGCCCGGACGGTCTCTATGGCTACACCTTC. Protein sequence: CASSTRPDGLYGYTF. The full variable domain, rest sourced from reference TRBV9 and TRBJ1-2, is DSGVTQTPKHLITATGQRVTLRCSPRSGDLSVYWYQQSLDQGLQFLIQYYNGEERAKGNILERFSAQQFPDLHSELNLSSLELGDSALYFCASSTRPDGLYGYTFGSGTRLTVV.

The rearrangement links TRBV7-6 to TRBJ1-1; 11 bases line up with TRBD1. Germline-derived CDR1 and CDR2 are SGHVS and FNYEAQ. This CDR3 region has 15 residues. The V segment lost 5 bases and the J segment 5 bases; nucleotides outside the gene matches: 7. The DNA of the CDR3 is TGTGCCAGCAGCCAAGGACAGGGGGCGAATACTGAAGCTTTCTTT. Amino acids: CASSQGQGANTEAFF. The whole variable domain, remainder taken from reference TRBV7-6 and TRBJ1-1, is GAGVSQSPRYKVTKRGQDVALRCDPISGHVSLYWYRQALGQGPEFLTYFNYEAQQDKSGLPNDRFSAERPEGSISTLTIQRTEQRDSAMYRCASSQGQGANTEAFFGQGTRLTVV.

The rearrangement links TRBV5-4 to TRBJ2-3; D is uncertain. The V gene lost 1 base and the J gene lost 0 bases, with 12 bases spanning the gap. CDR3 length: 16 residues. Germline V CDR1 and CDR2: SGHNT, YYREEE (reference sequence). The CDR3 reads CASSLMMAGSTDTQYF. The DNA of the CDR3 is TGTGCCAGCAGCTTGATGATGGCAGGAAGCACAGATACGCAGTATTTT. Variable domain in full (rest from reference TRBV5-4 and TRBJ2-3): ETGVTQSPTHLIKTRGQQVTLRCSSQSGHNTVSWYQQALGQGPQFIFQYYREEENGRGNFPPRFSGLQFPNYSSELNVNALELDDSALYLCASSLMMAGSTDTQYFGPGTRLTVL.

This sequence joins TRBV28 and TRBJ2-7; D may match TRBD1 or TRBD2 (5 bases each). Germline V gene data show CDR1 as MDHEN and CDR2 as SYDVKM. CDR3 length equals 14 residues. V was pared by 3 bases and J by 1 base, with 10 bases between. CDR3 in amino acids: CASSFRGVSYEQYF. CDR3 bases: TGTGCCAGCAGTTTTAGAGGGGTTTCCTACGAGCAGTACTTC.

This clone was seen only once. The chain carries TRBV6-5 and TRBJ1-1; 11 bases map to TRBD1. Losses at the gene ends were 6 bases for V and 5 bases for J; bases not matched to a gene: 5. The length of the CDR3 is 14 residues. Germline CDR1 is MNHEY and CDR2 is SVGAGI. The CDR3 DNA is TGTGCCAGCAGGTGGGACAGGGGGGATACTGAAGCTTTCTTT. Residues: CASRWDRGDTEAFF.

This sequence joins TRBV5-1 and TRBJ2-3; TRBD1 agrees at 9 bases. Germline values: CDR1 SGHRS, CDR2 YFSETQ. There are 17 residues in the CDR3. Losses at the gene ends were 4 bases for V and 0 bases for J; bases not matched to a gene: 9. In nucleotides, the CDR3 is TGCGCCAGCAGCACGCTAATACAGGGGGCTAGCACAGATACGCAGTATTTT. Translation gives CASSTLIQGASTDTQYF. The complete variable domain, with remaining parts taken from reference TRBV5-1 and TRBJ2-3, reads KAGVTQTPRYLIKTRGQQVTLSCSPISGHRSVSWYQQTPGQGLQFLFEYFSETQRNKGNFPGRFSGRQFSNSRSEMNVSTLELGDSALYLCASSTLIQGASTDTQYFGPGTRLTVL.

The chain links TRBV7-2 to TRBJ2-7; 11 nucleotides line up with TRBD2. V was pared by 5 bases and J by 6 bases, with 12 bases of the junction left unmatched. This CDR3 is 16 amino acids long. Germline V gives CDR1 SGHTA, CDR2 FQGNSA. The CDR3 coding sequence is TGTGCCAGCAGCCTCACTAGCGGGGGTGTATTACCCGAGCAGTACTTC. Translation: CASSLTSGGVLPEQYF.

The table lists this clone with a count of one. This sequence joins TRBV5-8 and TRBJ2-2, with TRBD1 matching 8 bases. Germline V gives CDR1 SGHTS, CDR2 YDEGEE. The CDR3 runs to 15 residues. V was pared by 2 bases and J by 5 bases, with 5 bases of the junction left unmatched. CDR3 loop: CASSFRRGRTGELFF. CDR3 DNA sequence: TGTGCCAGCAGCTTCCGCAGGGGGCGGACCGGGGAGCTGTTTTTT. Using reference TRBV5-8 and TRBJ2-2 for the parts outside the CDR3, the full variable domain is EAGVTQSPTHLIKTRGQQATLRCSPISGHTSVYWYQQALGLGLQFLLWYDEGEERNRGNFPPRFSGRQFPNYSSELNVNALELEDSALYLCASSFRRGRTGELFFGEGSRLTVL.

The chain employs TRBV7-2 and TRBJ2-2, with a tentative D call TRBD1 (5 bases). This CDR3 comprises 18 residues. V was trimmed by 1 base and J by 3 bases, leaving 18 bases between them. CDR1 SGHTA and CDR2 FQGNSA come from the germline V gene. CDR3 DNA: TGTGCCAGCAGCTTAGACGTTTGGGGCCCGCAGGACACCGGGGAGCTGTTTTTT. Protein sequence: CASSLDVWGPQDTGELFF.

The chain recombines TRBV20-1 with TRBJ2-1; D remains unclear. The V gene's germline CDR1 is DFQATT and CDR2 SNEGSKA (reference sequence). The CDR3 is made up of 10 amino acids. CDR3 sequence (DNA): TGCAGCGTAAACGGGAATGAGCAGTTCTTC. As protein: CSVNGNEQFF.

A few counts support this clone. The chain couples TRBV5-1 to TRBJ2-2; D is ambiguous. CDR1 and CDR2 (germline): SGHRS, YFSETQ. The length of the CDR3 is 13 residues. The V and J ends lost 4 bases and 5 bases respectively, with 9 bases between them. In nucleotides, the CDR3 is TGCGCCAGCAGCACCGAAGTTACCGGGGAGCTGTTTTTT. It is translated as CASSTEVTGELFF.

This chain uses TRBV24-1 with TRBJ2-5, with TRBD1 identical over 9 bases. The germline V gene has CDR1 KGHDR and CDR2 SFDVKD. V was clipped by 4 bases and J by 4 bases; unmatched bases: 6. The CDR3 covers 15 residues. The CDR3 loop is CATSDPADRGETQYF. The CDR3 coding sequence is TGTGCCACCAGTGACCCTGCGGACAGGGGAGAGACCCAGTACTTC.

The chain joins TRBV28 to TRBJ1-2; no clear D gene. The CDR3 runs to 11 residues. Trimming took off 6 bases at V and 7 bases at J, with 9 bases between the two ends. Germline V CDR1 and CDR2: MDHEN, SYDVKM. CDR3 sequence: CASSRPPGYTF. Here the CDR3 DNA reads TGTGCCAGCAGCCGCCCTCCTGGCTACACCTTC.

V and J are TRBV2 and TRBJ2-4; D not resolved. The CDR3 extends over 14 amino acids. Germline V gene sequence: CDR1 SNHLY, CDR2 FYNNEI. Trimming pared 4 bases from V and 0 bases from J, leaving 7 bases between. CDR3 sequence: CASSVGLAKNIQYF. The CDR3 DNA reads TGTGCCAGCAGTGTGGGGTTAGCCAAAAACATTCAGTACTTC.

A single count supports this clone. The J gene is TRBJ2-1, the V gene TRBV27; TRBD1 is a possible D gene (7 bases). Germline CDR1 is MNHEY and CDR2 is SMNVEV (reference sequence). The CDR3 contains 14 residues. V gave up 8 bases and J gave up 4 bases, with 15 bases separating them. The CDR3 DNA follows: TGTGCCAGCTACGGGGGACAGCCTTACAATGAGCAGTTCTTC. Translation gives CASYGGQPYNEQFF.

In this sample, this clone turned up a few times. This chain uses TRBV19 with TRBJ1-2; possibly TRBD1 for D (6 bases). The CDR3 is made up of 13 amino acids. The V gene's germline CDR1 is LNHDA and CDR2 SQIVND (reference sequence). V lost 0 bases, J lost 4 bases, and 6 bases lay in between. The CDR3 reads CASSIDRGYGYTF. CDR3 nucleotide sequence: TGTGCCAGTAGTATAGACAGGGGCTATGGCTACACCTTC.

V is TRBV11-3 and J is TRBJ2-5, with unresolved D. This CDR3 is built from 11 residues. V was cut by 5 bases and J by 5 bases, with 6 bases left in between. The V gene's germline CDR1 is SGHNT and CDR2 YENEEA. The CDR3, as DNA: TGTGCCAGCAGCGAAGAGGAGACCCAGTACTTC. This codes for CASSEEETQYF.

The chain employs TRBV19 and TRBJ2-3; TRBD2 matches at 11 bases. Germline V gene data show CDR1 as LNHDA and CDR2 as SQIVND (reference sequence). CDR3 size: 16 residues. Trimming at V came to 4 bases and at J to 0 bases, leaving 3 bases not matched to a gene. CDR3 coding DNA: TGTGCCAGTAGTACTAGCGGGGGGACTAGCACAGATACGCAGTATTTT. It specifies CASSTSGGTSTDTQYF.

V usage is TRBV4-2 and J usage is TRBJ2-1, with 15 bases matching TRBD2. The CDR3 is 19 residues long. The V segment lost 6 bases and the J segment 4 bases; nucleotides outside the gene matches: 13. CDR1 LGHNA and CDR2 YNFKEQ come from the germline V gene. CDR3 nucleotide sequence: TGTGCCAGCAGACAGGACGGACTAGCGGGGGGGCCGGGTTACAATGAGCAGTTCTTC. Its protein product is CASRQDGLAGGPGYNEQFF.

The rearrangement uses TRBV7-2 and TRBJ1-3, with D unresolved. Deletions cut 10 bases from V and 1 base from J, with 11 bases between. The CDR3 is made up of 13 amino acids. Germline lookup yields CDR1 SGHTA and CDR2 FQGNSA. The CDR3 spells CATKLRSGNTIYF. CDR3 DNA sequence: TGTGCCACCAAGCTCAGATCTGGAAACACCATATATTTT.

This clone was counted once. The chain joins TRBV3-1 (or the pseudogene TRBV3-2) to TRBJ2-7; D may be TRBD1 or TRBD2 (5 bases each). V lost 6 bases and J 2 bases, leaving 14 bases between the germline ends. CDR1 and CDR2 (germline): LGHDT, YNNKEL (reference sequence). The CDR3 loop spans 14 amino acids. The CDR3 DNA reads TGTGCCAGCAGTCCCGGGACCAGGCCCTACGAGCAGTACTTC. As protein: CASSPGTRPYEQYF.

This chain uses TRBV6-5 with TRBJ2-1; 7 nucleotides match TRBD1. V trimming: 5 bases; J trimming: 7 bases; junction bases outside the gene matches: 11. This CDR3 is built from 15 residues. Germline CDR1 MNHEY, CDR2 SVGAGI. CDR3 sequence reads: CASSPGQTLSNEQFF. CDR3 sequence (DNA): TGTGCCAGCAGTCCGGGACAGACCCTTTCGAATGAGCAGTTCTTC.

V is TRBV4-2 and J is TRBJ2-7, with TRBD2 as a possible D gene (6 bases). Trimming left V 1 base short and J 3 bases short, with 10 bases between. Germline V gene data show CDR1 as LGHNA and CDR2 as YNFKEQ. This CDR3 has 14 amino acids. In DNA, the CDR3 is TGTGCCAGCAGCCAAGGGGACTCGTTCTACGAGCAGTACTTC. It translates to CASSQGDSFYEQYF.

The V and J genes are TRBV27 and TRBJ1-1; no definite D call. The CDR3 sequence is 15 residues long. Germline CDR1 is MNHEY and CDR2 is SMNVEV (reference sequence). Between the trimmed V and J ends, which lost 0 bases and 2 bases, there was a span of 10 bases. In nucleotides, the CDR3 is TGTGCCAGCAGTTTATCGGGGTTGGGCAACACTGAAGCTTTCTTT. As protein: CASSLSGLGNTEAFF.

V gene TRBV11-1 combines with J gene TRBJ1-1; D gene unclear. V was shortened by 3 bases and J by 6 bases, with 11 bases between the two germline ends. The germline V gene has CDR1 SGHAT and CDR2 FQDESV (reference sequence). CDR3 size: 13 residues. The CDR3, as DNA: TGTGCCAGCAGCTTGTGGCCCCAACCTGAAGCTTTCTTT. Residues: CASSLWPQPEAFF.